This note documents a single T cell receptor (beta chain) sequence. Trimming took off 1 base at V and 7 bases at J, with 8 bases between the two ends. The CDR3 spans 13 residues. CDR1 is SEHNR and CDR2 is FQNEAQ in the germline V gene (reference sequence). Single viable CD3+CD4+CD8-CD45RO+ cells were sorted as the memory CD4+ T cells. Here immunoSEQ multiplex PCR was the method, and the copy in TCRdb shows in-frame clones only, minus some. The sample records under 35,000 clones, about 80% being singletons. These data belong to a study of memory CD4+ T cells and cytomegalovirus serostatus. Study-level background: Healthy Belgian adult donors included 9 or 10 CMV-positive and 24 CMV-negative people.

Specimen: memory CD4+ T cells from blood. This clonotype was obtained from an adult in good health and CMV-seronegative. Some clones in this sample may be carry-over from other donors' samples. The chain uses TRBV7-9 and TRBJ1-5; D unresolved. The CDR3, as DNA: TGTGCCAGCAGCTTAGGGTCGGAACAGCCCCAGCATTTT. Translated: CASSLGSEQPQHF.